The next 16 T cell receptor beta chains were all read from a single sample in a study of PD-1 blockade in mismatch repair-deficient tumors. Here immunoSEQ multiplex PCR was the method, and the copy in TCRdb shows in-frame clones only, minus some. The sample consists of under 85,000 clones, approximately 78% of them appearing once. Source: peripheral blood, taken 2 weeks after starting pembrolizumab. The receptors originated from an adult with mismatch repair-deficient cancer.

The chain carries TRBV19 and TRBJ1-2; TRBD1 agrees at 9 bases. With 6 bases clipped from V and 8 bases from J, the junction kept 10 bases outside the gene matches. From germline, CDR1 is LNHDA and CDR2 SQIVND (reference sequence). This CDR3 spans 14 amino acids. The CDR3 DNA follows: TGTGCCAGTAGACACCCCGGGACAGGGTACGGCTACACCTTC. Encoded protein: CASRHPGTGYGYTF.

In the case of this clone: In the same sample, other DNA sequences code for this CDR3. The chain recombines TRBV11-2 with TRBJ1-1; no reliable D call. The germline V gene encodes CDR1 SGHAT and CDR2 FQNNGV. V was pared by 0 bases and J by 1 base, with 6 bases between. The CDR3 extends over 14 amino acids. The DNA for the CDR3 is TGTGCCAGCAGCTTAGAACGGCCGAACACTGAAGCTTTCTTT. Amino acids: CASSLERPNTEAFF. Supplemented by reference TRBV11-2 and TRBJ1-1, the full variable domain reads EAGVAQSPRYKIIEKRQSVAFWCNPISGHATLYWYQQILGQGPKLLIQFQNNGVVDDSQLPKDRFSAERLKGVDSTLKIQPAKLEDSAVYLCASSLERPNTEAFFGQGTRLTVV.

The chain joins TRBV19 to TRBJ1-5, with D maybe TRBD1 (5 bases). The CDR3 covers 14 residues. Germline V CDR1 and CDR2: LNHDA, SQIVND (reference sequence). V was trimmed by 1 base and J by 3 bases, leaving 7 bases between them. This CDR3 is CASSIGDLNQPQHF. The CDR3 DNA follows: TGTGCCAGTAGTATAGGGGACCTCAATCAGCCCCAGCATTTT.

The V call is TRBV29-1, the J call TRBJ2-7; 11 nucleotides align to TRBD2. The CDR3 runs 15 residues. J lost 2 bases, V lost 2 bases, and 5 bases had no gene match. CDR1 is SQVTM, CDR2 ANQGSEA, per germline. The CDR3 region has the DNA TGCAGCGTTGAAAGAGCTAGCGGGGGGACCTACGAGCAGTACTTC. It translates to CSVERASGGTYEQYF.

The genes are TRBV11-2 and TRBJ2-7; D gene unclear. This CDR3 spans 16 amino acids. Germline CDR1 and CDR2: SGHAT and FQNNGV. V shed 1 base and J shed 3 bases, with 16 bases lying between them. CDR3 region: CASSLAPLGLVYEQYF. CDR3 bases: TGTGCCAGCAGCTTAGCCCCCCTAGGGCTTGTCTACGAGCAGTACTTC.

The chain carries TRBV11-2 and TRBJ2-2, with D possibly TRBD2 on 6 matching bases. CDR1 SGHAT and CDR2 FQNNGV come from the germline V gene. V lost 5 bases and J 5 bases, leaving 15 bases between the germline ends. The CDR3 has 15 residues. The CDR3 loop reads CASSPPFGGTGELFF. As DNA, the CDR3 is TGTGCCAGCAGCCCCCCTTTCGGGGGTACCGGGGAGCTGTTTTTT.

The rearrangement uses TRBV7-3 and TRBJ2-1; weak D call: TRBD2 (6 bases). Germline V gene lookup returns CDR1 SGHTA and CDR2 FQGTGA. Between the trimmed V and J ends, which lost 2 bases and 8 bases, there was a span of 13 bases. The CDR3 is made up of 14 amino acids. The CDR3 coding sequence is TGTGCCAGCAGCTTATACGGGAGTCTCGATGAGCAGTTCTTC. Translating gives CASSLYGSLDEQFF.

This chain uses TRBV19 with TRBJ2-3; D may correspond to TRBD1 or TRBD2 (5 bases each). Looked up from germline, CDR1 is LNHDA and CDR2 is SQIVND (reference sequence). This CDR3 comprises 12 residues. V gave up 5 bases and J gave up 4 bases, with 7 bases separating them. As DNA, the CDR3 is TGTGCCAGTAGTGGGGGTTCAGATACGCAGTATTTT. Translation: CASSGGSDTQYF.

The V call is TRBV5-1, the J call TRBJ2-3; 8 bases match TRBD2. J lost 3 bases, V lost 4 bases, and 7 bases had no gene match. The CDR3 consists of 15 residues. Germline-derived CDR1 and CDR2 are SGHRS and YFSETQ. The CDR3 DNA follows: TGCGCCAGCAGCCCTGGAAGCGGGAGTACAGATACGCAGTATTTT. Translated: CASSPGSGSTDTQYF.

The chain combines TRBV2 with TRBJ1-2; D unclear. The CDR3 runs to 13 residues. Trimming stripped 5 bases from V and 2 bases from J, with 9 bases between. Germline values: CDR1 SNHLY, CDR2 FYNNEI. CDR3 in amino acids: CASSREGNYGYTF. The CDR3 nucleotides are TGTGCCAGCAGTAGGGAGGGCAACTATGGCTACACCTTC.

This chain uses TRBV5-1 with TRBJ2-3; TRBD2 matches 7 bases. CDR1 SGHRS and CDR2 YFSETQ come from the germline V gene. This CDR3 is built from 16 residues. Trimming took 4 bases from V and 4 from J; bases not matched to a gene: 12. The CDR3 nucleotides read TGCGCCAGCAGCCCGATCCCGGGACTATCAGCAGATACGCAGTATTTT. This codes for CASSPIPGLSADTQYF.

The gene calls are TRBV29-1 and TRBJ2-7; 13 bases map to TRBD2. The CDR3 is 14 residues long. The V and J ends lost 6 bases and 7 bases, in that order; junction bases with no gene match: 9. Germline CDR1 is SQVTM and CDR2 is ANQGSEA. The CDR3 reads CSVSSGLAGWEQYF. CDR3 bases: TGCAGCGTCTCCTCGGGACTAGCGGGATGGGAGCAGTACTTC.

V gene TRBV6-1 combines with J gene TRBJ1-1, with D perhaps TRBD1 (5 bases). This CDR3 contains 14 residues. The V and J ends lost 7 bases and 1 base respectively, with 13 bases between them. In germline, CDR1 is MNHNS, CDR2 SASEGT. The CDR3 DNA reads TGTGCCAGCAATTCCGGGGGGTGGAACACTGAAGCTTTCTTT. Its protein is CASNSGGWNTEAFF.

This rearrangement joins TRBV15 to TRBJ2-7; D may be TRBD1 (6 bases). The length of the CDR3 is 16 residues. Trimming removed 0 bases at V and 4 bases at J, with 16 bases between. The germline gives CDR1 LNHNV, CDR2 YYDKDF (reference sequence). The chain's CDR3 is CATSRDRNRESYEQYF. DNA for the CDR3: TGTGCCACCAGCAGAGATAGAAACAGGGAAAGTTACGAGCAGTACTTC.

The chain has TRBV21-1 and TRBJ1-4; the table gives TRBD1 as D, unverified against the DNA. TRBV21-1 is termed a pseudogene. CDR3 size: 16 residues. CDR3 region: CASSKVSGVPNEKLFF. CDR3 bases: TGTGCCAGCAGCAAGGTATCAGGGGTCCCTAATGAAAAACTGTTTTTT.

Here the CDR3 reads CASSLRGGGIGNNEQFF. The CDR3 DNA reads TGTGCCAGCAGCTTACGTGGTGGGGGGATTGGAAACAATGAGCAGTTCTTC. The chain couples TRBV11-1 to TRBJ2-1, with D possibly being TRBD2 (6 bases). The CDR3 extends over 17 amino acids. The germline gives CDR1 SGHAT, CDR2 FQDESV (reference sequence). Trimming removed 2 bases from V and 5 bases from J, with 19 bases in between.